The next 16 T cell receptor beta chains were all read from a single sample in a study of blood T cells in healthy people across ages. A second PCR of 7 to 11 cycles used a sample-barcoded 5' primer and a J-beta primer mix. Each CDR3 protein gets one entry after TCRdb re-called the 5' RACE reads with MiXCR. The data contain 870,000 or so distinct CDR3 sequences, less than 35% of them singletons. Sequencing was done on a sample of blood. Receptors were obtained from a woman of 80 years or more in good health.

This clonotype was observed a handful of times. V usage is TRBV7-2 and J usage is TRBJ1-1; possible D gene TRBD1, 5 bases. The germline gives CDR1 SGHTA, CDR2 FQGNSA. V was shortened by 5 bases and J by 1 base, with 17 bases between the two germline ends. This CDR3 spans 16 amino acids. As DNA, the CDR3 is TGTGCCAGCAGCCGACGTGCTGGGGCAGGGAACACTGAAGCTTTCTTT. Protein product: CASSRRAGAGNTEAFF.

The V gene is TRBV24-1, the J gene TRBJ2-1; D remains unclear. CDR3 length: 15 amino acids. Germline V CDR1 and CDR2: KGHDR, SFDVKD. V was trimmed by 3 bases and J by 2 bases, leaving 10 bases between them. CDR3 sequence reads: CATSDRTRTYNEQFF. For the CDR3, the DNA is TGTGCCACCAGTGATCGGACGAGGACCTACAATGAGCAGTTCTTC.

This clonotype was detected ten times or more. This sequence joins TRBV12-3 or TRBV12-4 and TRBJ1-4; 7 bases are a match to TRBD1. The CDR3 length is 14 residues. V gave up 6 bases and J gave up 8 bases; unmatched junction bases: 9. As DNA, the CDR3 is TGTGCCAGCAGGCACGACAGGGAGGGGGAAAAACTGTTTTTT. Translating it yields CASRHDREGEKLFF.

This clonotype was observed many times. The V and J genes are TRBV3-1 and TRBJ2-1; possibly TRBD2 for D (5 bases). V was cut by 6 bases and J by 9 bases, with 15 bases left in between. CDR1 is LGHDT and CDR2 is YNNKEL in the germline V gene (reference sequence). The CDR3 length is 13 residues. CDR3: CASRPPNEGEQFF. CDR3 coding DNA: TGTGCCAGCAGACCCCCCAATGAGGGTGAGCAGTTCTTC.

There are many counts of this clonotype. The gene calls are TRBV7-2 and TRBJ1-1, with 7 bases that match TRBD1. Germline V gives CDR1 SGHTA, CDR2 FQGNSA. The CDR3 extends over 13 amino acids. J gave up 5 bases and V 6 bases, and 6 bases lay outside the gene matches. CDR3 sequence: CASRPGGGTEAFF. CDR3 coding DNA: TGTGCCAGCAGACCAGGGGGGGGTACTGAAGCTTTCTTT. Filled out from reference TRBV7-2 and TRBJ1-1, the complete variable domain reads GAGVSQSPSNKVTEKGKDVELRCDPISGHTALYWYRQSLGQGLEFLIYFQGNSAPDKSGLPSDRFSAERTGGSVSTLTIQRTQQEDSAVYLCASRPGGGTEAFFGQGTRLTVV.

V and J are TRBV5-4 and TRBJ2-6, with 7 positions matching TRBD1. CDR1 and CDR2 (germline): SGHNT, YYREEE (reference sequence). The CDR3 extends over 17 amino acids. With V trimmed by 2 bases and J by 1 base, 6 bases remained unmatched. CDR3 bases: TGTGCCAGCAGCTTCGCGGACAGGACTTCTGGGGCCAACGTCCTGACTTTC. Translating gives CASSFADRTSGANVLTF.

This chain joins TRBV5-1 and TRBJ2-1; D call uncertain. Germline CDR1 SGHRS, CDR2 YFSETQ. Trimming removed 6 bases at V and 5 bases at J, with 12 bases between. The CDR3 covers 13 residues. CDR3 residues: CASNPGLDNEQFF. The CDR3 region has the DNA TGCGCCAGCAATCCGGGCCTAGACAATGAGCAGTTCTTC.

The chain combines TRBV20-1 with TRBJ1-4; D is perhaps TRBD1 (6 bases). Trimming cost V 4 bases and J 5 bases, with 11 bases left between them. The CDR3 length is 13 residues. Germline V gives CDR1 DFQATT, CDR2 SNEGSKA (reference sequence). This CDR3 is CSAKHTGNEKLFF. In DNA form, the CDR3 reads TGCAGTGCTAAGCATACAGGGAATGAAAAACTGTTTTTT.

The J gene is TRBJ2-7, the V gene TRBV21-1; the table gives TRBD1 as D, unverified against the DNA. TRBV21-1 is reported as a pseudogene. The length of the CDR3 is 21 residues. As DNA, the CDR3 is TGTGCCGGCAGGATTCCCGTTTTCAGGGGGCCTAAAGGCTTCACCTCCTACGAGCAGTACTTC. It encodes CAGRIPVFRGPKGFTSYEQYF.

In the case of this clonotype: Just one base apart from a much larger clone, this may be a read error. The genes are TRBV27 and TRBJ2-7, with TRBD2 matching over 15 bases. V shed 10 bases and J 1 base; nucleotides not matched to a gene: 11. Germline V gives CDR1 MNHEY, CDR2 SMNVEV (reference sequence). The CDR3 covers 17 residues. The chain's CDR3 is CANSPHGTSGRSYEQYF. The CDR3, as DNA: TGTGCCAACAGCCCTCATGGGACTAGCGGGAGGTCCTACGAGCAGTACTTC.

There are many counts of this clonotype. This chain connects TRBV7-2 to TRBJ2-5, with 7 bases aligning to TRBD2. From germline, CDR1 is SGHTA and CDR2 FQGNSA. CDR3 length: 16 residues. V shed 3 bases and J 1 base; nucleotides not matched to a gene: 8. In DNA, the CDR3 is TGTGCCAGCAGCTTCGTTCCAGCGGGGACCCAAGAGACCCAGTACTTC. Protein: CASSFVPAGTQETQYF. Full variable domain (rest looked up from reference TRBV7-2 and TRBJ2-5): GAGVSQSPSNKVTEKGKDVELRCDPISGHTALYWYRQSLGQGLEFLIYFQGNSAPDKSGLPSDRFSAERTGGSVSTLTIQRTQQEDSAVYLCASSFVPAGTQETQYFGPGTRLLVL.

The sample holds many counts of this clonotype. The chain carries TRBV20-1 and TRBJ2-5; D unresolved. CDR3 length equals 12 residues. Trimming pared 5 bases from V and 4 bases from J, leaving 11 bases between. The germline gives CDR1 DFQATT, CDR2 SNEGSKA (reference sequence). CDR3 nucleotides: TGCAGTGCTCACCCATTTACAGAGACCCAGTACTTC. It encodes CSAHPFTETQYF.

Comment on this clonotype: A read error may produce the germline difference seen at one junction end. The chain employs TRBV5-1 and TRBJ2-5; D is possibly TRBD1 or TRBD2 (5 bases each). The CDR3 has 14 amino acids. CDR1 and CDR2 (germline): SGHRS, YFSETQ. CDR3 region: CASSFPGRQEPQYF. DNA for the CDR3: TGCGCCAGCAGCTTCCCGGGGCGCCAAGAGCCCCAGTACTTC.

This sequence joins TRBV3-1 and TRBJ1-2; D gene ambiguous. CDR1 is LGHDT, CDR2 YNNKEL, per germline (reference sequence). The length of the CDR3 is 14 residues. V was shortened by 4 bases and J by 3 bases, with 12 bases between the two germline ends. The CDR3 spells CASSRDTDYYGYTF. CDR3 nucleotide sequence: TGTGCCAGCAGCCGTGACACGGATTACTATGGCTACACCTTC. Together with reference TRBV3-1 and TRBJ1-2, the CDR3 gives the full variable domain: DTAVSQTPKYLVTQMGNDKSIKCEQNLGHDTMYWYKQDSKKFLKIMFSYNNKELIINETVPNRFSPKSPDKAHLNLHINSLELGDSAVYFCASSRDTDYYGYTFGSGTRLTVV.

With regard to this clonotype: A clone one base away is much larger, so this may be a read error. The chain has TRBV24-1 and TRBJ2-7, with 8 bases fitting TRBD1. Germline V gene lookup returns CDR1 KGHDR and CDR2 SFDVKD. The CDR3 contains 14 residues. CDR3 loop: CATRDSGQEYEQYF. The CDR3 DNA reads as TGTGCCACCAGGGATTCGGGACAGGAATACGAGCAGTACTTC.

The chain combines TRBV6-2 or TRBV6-3 with TRBJ2-2; D may match TRBD1 or TRBD2 (5 bases each). The V gene's germline CDR1 is MNHEY and CDR2 SVGEGT. V was cut by 7 bases and J by 4 bases, with 10 bases left in between. This CDR3 has 13 amino acids. The CDR3 nucleotides are TGTGCCAGCACCGGGACCTTCACCGGGGAGCTGTTTTTT. This sequence encodes CASTGTFTGELFF.